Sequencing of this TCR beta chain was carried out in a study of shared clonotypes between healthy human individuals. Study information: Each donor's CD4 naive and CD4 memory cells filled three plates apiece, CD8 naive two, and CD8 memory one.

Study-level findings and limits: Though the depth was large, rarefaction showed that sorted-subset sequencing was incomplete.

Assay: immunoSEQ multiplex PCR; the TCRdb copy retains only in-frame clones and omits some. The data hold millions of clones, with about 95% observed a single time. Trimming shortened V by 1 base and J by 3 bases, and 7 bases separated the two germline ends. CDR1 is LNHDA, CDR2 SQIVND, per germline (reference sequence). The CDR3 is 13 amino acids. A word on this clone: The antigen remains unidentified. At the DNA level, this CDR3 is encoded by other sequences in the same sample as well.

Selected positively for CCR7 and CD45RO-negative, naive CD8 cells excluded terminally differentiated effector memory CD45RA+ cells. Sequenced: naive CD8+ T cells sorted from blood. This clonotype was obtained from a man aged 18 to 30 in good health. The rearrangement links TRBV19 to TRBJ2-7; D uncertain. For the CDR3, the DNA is TGTGCCAGTAGTATAGCTCGCAGCTACGAGCAGTACTTC. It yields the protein CASSIARSYEQYF.